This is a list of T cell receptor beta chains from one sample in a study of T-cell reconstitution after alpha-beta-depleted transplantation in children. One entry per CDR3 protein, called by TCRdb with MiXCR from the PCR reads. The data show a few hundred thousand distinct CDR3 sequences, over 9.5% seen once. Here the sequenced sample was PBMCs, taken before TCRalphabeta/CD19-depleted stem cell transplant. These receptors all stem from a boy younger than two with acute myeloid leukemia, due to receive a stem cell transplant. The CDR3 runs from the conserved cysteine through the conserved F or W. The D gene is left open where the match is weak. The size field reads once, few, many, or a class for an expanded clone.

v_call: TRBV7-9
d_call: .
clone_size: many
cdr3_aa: CASSFGLGVQFF

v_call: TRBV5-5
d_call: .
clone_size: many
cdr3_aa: CASSLLSAQETQYF

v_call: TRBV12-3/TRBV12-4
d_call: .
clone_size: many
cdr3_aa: CAVVGGRVVTDTQYF

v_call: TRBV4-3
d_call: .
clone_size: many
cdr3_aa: CASSPSSSDPSYNEQFF

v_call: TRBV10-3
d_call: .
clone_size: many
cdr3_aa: CAISESTGYTEAFF

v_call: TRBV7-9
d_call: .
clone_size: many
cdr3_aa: CASSPAWGEHHEQYF

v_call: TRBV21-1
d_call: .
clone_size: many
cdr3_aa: CASSTEGNTEAFF

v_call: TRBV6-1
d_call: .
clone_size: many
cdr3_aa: CASRTAVAKNIQYF

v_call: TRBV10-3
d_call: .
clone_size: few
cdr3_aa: CAISRGNTDTQYF

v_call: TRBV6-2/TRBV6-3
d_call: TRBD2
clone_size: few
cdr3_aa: CASSYPVGSGGDNEQFF

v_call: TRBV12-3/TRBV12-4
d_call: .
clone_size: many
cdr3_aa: CASSPRDPEQETQYF